This is a list of T cell receptor beta chains from one sample in a study of blood T cell repertoires in COVID-19. The repertoire was sequenced with immunoSEQ multiplex PCR; TCRdb's copy has only in-frame clones and lacks some. The sample comprises 250,000 or so clones, 85% to 90% of which are singletons, and roughly 0.95% rests with the top ten. Sequenced: PBMCs or T cells enriched from blood (not recorded which). These receptors came from a man aged 50 or older who had been exposed to COVID-19. The CDR3 runs from the conserved cysteine through the conserved F or W. The order of the fields is clone size, V gene, D gene, J gene, CDR3 protein, CDR3 DNA. The D gene is left open where the match is weak. Clone size is stated in some rows and not others, as once, few, many or a class when expanded.

clone_size: .; v_call: TRBV11-3; d_call: TRBD1; j_call: TRBJ2-4; cdr3_aa: CASSEGWTGAKNIQYF; cdr3_nt: TGTGCCAGCAGCGAAGGGTGGACAGGGGCCAAAAACATTCAGTACTTC
clone_size: .; v_call: TRBV5-5; d_call: .; j_call: TRBJ1-1; cdr3_aa: CASSRGGRLNTEAFF; cdr3_nt: TGTGCCAGCAGCCGAGGAGGGCGCTTGAACACTGAAGCTTTCTTT
clone_size: .; v_call: TRBV11-3; d_call: .; j_call: TRBJ1-2; cdr3_aa: CASSLDGVRGADRGYTF; cdr3_nt: TGTGCCAGCAGCTTAGATGGAGTACGGGGGGCTGATCGTGGCTACACCTTC
clone_size: .; v_call: TRBV5-1; d_call: TRBD1; j_call: TRBJ2-1; cdr3_aa: CASRVQGSYNEQFF; cdr3_nt: TGCGCCAGCAGAGTACAGGGGTCCTACAATGAGCAGTTCTTC
clone_size: .; v_call: TRBV6-6; d_call: TRBD1; j_call: TRBJ1-6; cdr3_aa: CASSSGTVNSPLHF; cdr3_nt: TGTGCCAGCAGTTCCGGGACAGTCAATTCACCCCTCCACTTT
clone_size: .; v_call: TRBV30; d_call: TRBD2; j_call: TRBJ2-3; cdr3_aa: CATIAGGLVSDTQYF; cdr3_nt: TGTGCCACCATAGCGGGGGGGCTAGTTTCAGATACGCAGTATTTT
clone_size: .; v_call: TRBV18; d_call: .; j_call: TRBJ2-2; cdr3_aa: CASSPSLATTNTGELFF; cdr3_nt: TGTGCCAGCTCACCTTCTCTAGCGACTACGAACACCGGGGAGCTGTTTTTT
clone_size: .; v_call: TRBV5-1; d_call: TRBD1; j_call: TRBJ1-1; cdr3_aa: CASSLHRGVYTEAFF; cdr3_nt: TGCGCCAGCAGCTTGCACAGGGGGGTGTACACTGAAGCTTTCTTT
clone_size: .; v_call: TRBV19; d_call: TRBD2; j_call: TRBJ2-1; cdr3_aa: CASTIAGGHNEQFF; cdr3_nt: TGTGCCAGTACCATAGCGGGGGGCCACAATGAGCAGTTCTTC
clone_size: .; v_call: TRBV4-1; d_call: TRBD2; j_call: TRBJ2-1; cdr3_aa: CASGPRRGTYNEQFF; cdr3_nt: TGCGCCAGCGGGCCCAGGCGGGGGACCTACAATGAGCAGTTCTTC
clone_size: .; v_call: TRBV6-9; d_call: TRBD1; j_call: TRBJ1-6; cdr3_aa: CASSLQGAYNSPLHF; cdr3_nt: TGTGCCAGCAGTTTACAGGGGGCCTATAATTCACCCCTCCACTTT
clone_size: .; v_call: TRBV7-3; d_call: .; j_call: TRBJ1-1; cdr3_aa: CASSFGGATEAFF; cdr3_nt: TGTGCCAGCAGCTTTGGGGGGGCAACTGAAGCTTTCTTT
clone_size: few; v_call: TRBV11-2; d_call: .; j_call: TRBJ1-1; cdr3_aa: CASSLDGGGRTEAFF; cdr3_nt: TGTGCCAGCAGCTTAGACGGGGGGGGACGCACTGAAGCTTTCTTT
clone_size: few; v_call: TRBV12-5; d_call: .; j_call: TRBJ1-5; cdr3_aa: CASGLVWTDYSNQPQHF; cdr3_nt: TGTGCTAGTGGTTTGGTTTGGACGGACTATAGCAATCAGCCCCAGCATTTT
clone_size: .; v_call: TRBV10-3; d_call: .; j_call: TRBJ1-6; cdr3_aa: CAISSQDSKGNSPLHF; cdr3_nt: TGTGCCATCAGCTCACAGGATTCAAAGGGGAATTCACCCCTCCACTTT
clone_size: .; v_call: TRBV5-4; d_call: TRBD2; j_call: TRBJ2-5; cdr3_aa: CASSLSGGGYQETQYF; cdr3_nt: TGTGCCAGCAGCCTGTCCGGGGGAGGGTACCAAGAGACCCAGTACTTC
clone_size: .; v_call: TRBV18; d_call: TRBD1; j_call: TRBJ2-7; cdr3_aa: CASSPGQIYEQYF; cdr3_nt: TGTGCCAGCTCACCGGGACAGATCTACGAGCAGTACTTC
clone_size: .; v_call: TRBV6-5; d_call: TRBD1; j_call: TRBJ1-2; cdr3_aa: CASSGDREDYTF; cdr3_nt: TGTGCCAGCAGCGGCGACAGGGAGGACTACACCTTC
clone_size: .; v_call: TRBV5-1; d_call: TRBD1; j_call: TRBJ2-2; cdr3_aa: CASSSRQGVSIVGELFF; cdr3_nt: TGCGCCAGCAGCTCACGACAGGGAGTCTCTATTGTCGGGGAGCTGTTTTTT
clone_size: .; v_call: TRBV6-1; d_call: .; j_call: TRBJ2-2; cdr3_aa: CASSEGTSSTGELFF; cdr3_nt: TGTGCCAGCAGTGAGGGAACTAGCTCCACCGGGGAGCTGTTTTTT
clone_size: .; v_call: TRBV7-9; d_call: TRBD1; j_call: TRBJ1-2; cdr3_aa: CASSPNLQGAGNYGYTF; cdr3_nt: TGTGCCAGCAGCCCTAATTTACAGGGGGCGGGTAACTATGGCTACACCTTC
clone_size: .; v_call: TRBV28; d_call: .; j_call: TRBJ1-2; cdr3_aa: CASSLAGPRYGYTF; cdr3_nt: TGTGCCAGCAGTTTGGCAGGGCCTCGCTATGGCTACACCTTC
clone_size: once; v_call: TRBV19; d_call: .; j_call: TRBJ1-2; cdr3_aa: CASRSIQGSGYTF; cdr3_nt: TGTGCCAGTAGGAGTATACAGGGTAGTGGCTACACCTTC
clone_size: .; v_call: TRBV5-1; d_call: .; j_call: TRBJ1-1; cdr3_aa: CASKGGGQTNTEAFF; cdr3_nt: TGCGCCAGCAAAGGGGGGGGACAAACGAACACTGAAGCTTTCTTT
clone_size: .; v_call: TRBV2; d_call: TRBD2; j_call: TRBJ2-5; cdr3_aa: CASSEAVAGGQETQYF; cdr3_nt: TGTGCCAGCAGTGAAGCGGTAGCGGGGGGCCAAGAGACCCAGTACTTC
clone_size: .; v_call: TRBV28; d_call: TRBD2; j_call: TRBJ2-6; cdr3_aa: CASSPLGEGRSGANVLTF; cdr3_nt: TGTGCCAGCAGTCCCCTGGGGGAGGGCCGTTCTGGGGCCAACGTCCTGACTTTC
clone_size: .; v_call: TRBV5-4; d_call: .; j_call: TRBJ1-4; cdr3_aa: CASSSTGKLNEKLFF; cdr3_nt: TGTGCCAGCAGCTCAACAGGGAAGCTTAATGAAAAACTGTTTTTT